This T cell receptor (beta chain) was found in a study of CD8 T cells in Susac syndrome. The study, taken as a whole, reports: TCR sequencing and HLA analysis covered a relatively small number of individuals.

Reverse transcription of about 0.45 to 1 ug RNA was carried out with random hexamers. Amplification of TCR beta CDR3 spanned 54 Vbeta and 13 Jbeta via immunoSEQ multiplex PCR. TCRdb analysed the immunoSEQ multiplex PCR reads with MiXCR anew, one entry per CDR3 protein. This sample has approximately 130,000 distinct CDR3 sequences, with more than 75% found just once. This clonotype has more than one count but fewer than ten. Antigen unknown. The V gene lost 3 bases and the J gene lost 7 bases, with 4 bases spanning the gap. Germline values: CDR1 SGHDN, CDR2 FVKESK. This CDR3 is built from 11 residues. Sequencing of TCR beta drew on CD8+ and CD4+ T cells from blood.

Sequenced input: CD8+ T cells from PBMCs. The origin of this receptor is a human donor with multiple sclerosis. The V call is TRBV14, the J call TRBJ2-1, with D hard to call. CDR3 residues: CASSHRNEQFF. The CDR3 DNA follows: TGTGCCAGCAGCCATAGGAATGAGCAGTTCTTC.